This T cell receptor (beta chain) comes out of a study of human T cells and chemical hapten exposure. Study results and caveats: It should be noted that donors had alopecia, so their immune response may differ from healthy people's.

Indicated time point: pre-sensitization, week 0. As to treatment: therapeutic diphenylcyclopropenone sensitization with weekly scalp DPC. In every case, blood was obtained before the patch test was applied. Extraction of total RNA was performed on unfractionated whole blood. Germline trimming cut 6 bases from V and 0 bases from J; bases unmatched to any gene: 1. The germline V gene has CDR1 SNHLY and CDR2 FYNNEI. The CDR3 runs to 14 residues. Of note for this clonotype: Its antigen is still unknown.

How the authors handled the data: Just over 95,000 TCRs per sample was the median, with a range of roughly 20,000 to 700,000. MiXCR, run by TCRdb on the RACE reads, gives a single entry per CDR3 protein. The V and J calls and clone size are TCRdb's, not the authors'. This sample has roughly 110,000 distinct CDR3 sequences, with roughly 12% found just once. The rearrangement joins TRBV2 to TRBJ2-1, with TRBD1 matching over 8 bases. The sequenced sample was whole blood, obtained in connection with sensitization to the hapten diphenylcyclopropenone (DPC). The receptor was isolated from a woman aged 50 to 60 with alopecia areata. Some clones in this sample may be carry-over from other donors' samples. CDR3 protein: CASRGQVSYNEQFF. CDR3 nucleotides: TGTGCCAGCAGGGGACAGGTCTCCTACAATGAGCAGTTCTTC.